These 28 T cell receptor beta chains were all obtained from the same sample, sequenced in a study of immune evolution from preneoplasia to lung adenocarcinoma. Only in-frame clones appear in the TCRdb table, and some are missing; sequencing was by immunoSEQ multiplex PCR. The repertoire holds some 3,700 clones, with about 80% as singletons. Sequencing used FFPE invasive lung adenocarcinoma tissue. Source of these receptors: a person in their 70s with invasive lung adenocarcinoma.

This chain links TRBV5-1 with TRBJ1-1, with D tentatively TRBD1 (5 bases). V lost 0 bases to trimming and J lost 1 base, with 10 bases between them. Germline loops: CDR1 SGHRS, CDR2 YFSETQ. This CDR3 has 15 residues. The CDR3: CASSLEGRTNTEAFF. The CDR3 bases are TGCGCCAGCAGCTTGGAGGGGCGGACGAACACTGAAGCTTTCTTT. Together with reference TRBV5-1 and TRBJ1-1, the CDR3 gives the full variable domain: KAGVTQTPRYLIKTRGQQVTLSCSPISGHRSVSWYQQTPGQGLQFLFEYFSETQRNKGNFPGRFSGRQFSNSRSEMNVSTLELGDSALYLCASSLEGRTNTEAFFGQGTRLTVV.

As for this clone: Other nucleotide sequences from this sample produce the same CDR3. The CDR3 spells CASSRGSTYEQYF. The DNA for the CDR3 is TGTGCCAGCTCCCGGGGGTCAACCTACGAGCAGTACTTC. V gene TRBV18 combines with J gene TRBJ2-7; D may be TRBD2 (6 bases). The CDR3 sequence is 13 residues long. V gave up 6 bases and J gave up 2 bases, with 11 bases separating them. Germline V gene lookup returns CDR1 KGHSH and CDR2 LQKENI.

The chain joins TRBV5-1 to TRBJ2-5; 7 bases map to TRBD2. CDR1 is SGHRS, CDR2 YFSETQ, per germline. There are 15 residues in the CDR3. Trimming took 1 base from V and 7 from J; bases not matched to a gene: 10. This CDR3 is CASSLRQREETTQYF. The CDR3 DNA reads TGCGCCAGCAGCTTGCGCCAGCGGGAAGAAACGACCCAGTACTTC.

The chain is built from TRBV5-1 and TRBJ1-2, with D uncertain. V dropped 4 bases and J dropped 5 bases, with 15 bases sitting between them. The CDR3 spans 14 residues. Germline-derived CDR1 and CDR2 are SGHRS and YFSETQ. The DNA for the CDR3 is TGCGCCAGCAGCGCCACAGCTGACGGGTATGGCTACACCTTC. Protein: CASSATADGYGYTF.

CDR3: CATSRDKGAGYGYTF. CDR3 in DNA: TGTGCCACCAGCAGAGATAAGGGCGCCGGCTATGGCTACACCTTC. The chain couples TRBV15 to TRBJ1-2; D not certain. CDR3 length equals 15 residues. CDR1 and CDR2 (germline): LNHNV, YYDKDF (reference sequence). The V and J ends lost 0 bases and 4 bases respectively, with 12 bases between them.

V usage is TRBV27 and J usage is TRBJ1-2; D unclear. This CDR3 has 12 amino acids. Looked up from germline, CDR1 is MNHEY and CDR2 is SMNVEV (reference sequence). V was clipped by 8 bases and J by 5 bases, with 12 bases between them. In nucleotides, the CDR3 is TGTGCCAGCTACCTCCGGAGGTATGGCTACACCTTC. It encodes CASYLRRYGYTF.

This clone was counted once. J is TRBJ1-2 and V is TRBV29-1; no firm D call. V was pared by 1 base and J by 6 bases, with 9 bases between. In germline, CDR1 is SQVTM, CDR2 ANQGSEA. The CDR3 is 12 amino acids. The CDR3 region has the DNA TGCAGCGTTGAAGTGAACGGGGATGGCTACACCTTC. This translates into CSVEVNGDGYTF.

The chain joins TRBV4-1 to TRBJ1-5, with 9 bases that match TRBD1. The CDR3 runs 17 residues. With V trimmed by 0 bases and J by 7 bases, 10 bases remained unmatched. CDR1 is MGHRA, CDR2 YSYEKL, per germline. DNA of the CDR3: TGCGCCAGCAGCCAAGATAAGGCCGGGACAGGGCGACAGCCCCAGCATTTT. The encoded protein is CASSQDKAGTGRQPQHF.

This clone was observed a single time. The chain recombines TRBV27 with TRBJ2-5; D gene uncertain. Deletions cut 11 bases from V and 2 bases from J, with 12 bases between. The CDR3 is made up of 12 amino acids. The germline V gene has CDR1 MNHEY and CDR2 SMNVEV (reference sequence). In DNA form, the CDR3 reads TGTGCCCCTAGGGCAGTTCAAGAGACCCAGTACTTC. Protein: CAPRAVQETQYF.

This clone was detected only once. This chain joins TRBV7-2 and TRBJ2-7; the match to TRBD1 covers 9 bases. Germline V lookup: CDR1 SGHTA, CDR2 FQGNSA. V trimming: 1 base; J trimming: 3 bases; junction bases outside the gene matches: 4. This CDR3 region has 15 residues. In nucleotides, the CDR3 is TGTGCCAGCAGCTTAGGGGGACAGGGATTCTACGAGCAGTACTTC. Translating gives CASSLGGQGFYEQYF.

The rearrangement joins TRBV4-2 to TRBJ2-7, with D unresolved. The CDR3 loop spans 14 amino acids. V shed 5 bases and J shed 1 base, with 12 bases lying between them. Looked up from germline, CDR1 is LGHNA and CDR2 is YNFKEQ. The CDR3: CASSVTTSSYEQYF. The CDR3 DNA is TGTGCCAGCAGCGTCACTACCTCTTCCTACGAGCAGTACTTC.

In this sample, this clone turned up a few times. V usage is TRBV27 and J usage is TRBJ2-1, with 10 bases lining up with TRBD2. Germline values: CDR1 MNHEY, CDR2 SMNVEV (reference sequence). J gave up 8 bases and V 5 bases, and 6 bases lay outside the gene matches. The CDR3 length is 14 residues. The CDR3 DNA sequence: TGTGCCAGCAGTCCTAGGACTAGCGGAGATGAGCAGTTCTTC. It translates to CASSPRTSGDEQFF.

The chain couples TRBV5-3 to TRBJ2-7; 8 nucleotides agree with TRBD2. TRBV5-3 is recorded as an ORF, its role being uncertain. The CDR3 spans 16 residues. The trim removed 2 bases at V and 0 bases at J, leaving 7 bases unmatched. CDR3 sequence reads: CARSFGRGTSSYEQYF. In DNA form, the CDR3 reads TGTGCCAGAAGCTTTGGTAGAGGGACTAGCTCCTACGAGCAGTACTTC.

The rearrangement links TRBV5-1 to TRBJ2-3; D gene unclear. V was shortened by 1 base and J by 2 bases, with 8 bases between the two germline ends. This CDR3 spans 14 amino acids. Germline V gives CDR1 SGHRS, CDR2 YFSETQ. Here the CDR3 reads CASSLNEYTDTQYF. CDR3 sequence (DNA): TGCGCCAGCAGCTTGAACGAATACACAGATACGCAGTATTTT.

This clone turned up a few times. This chain connects TRBV6-1 to TRBJ2-7; 11 bases match TRBD2. The germline gives CDR1 MNHNS, CDR2 SASEGT. The CDR3 has 15 residues. V shed 7 bases, J shed 0 bases, and the junction held 5 bases outside the gene matches. CDR3 sequence (DNA): TGTGCCAGCACTCCGGGACTAGCGGACTCCTACGAGCAGTACTTC. This translates into CASTPGLADSYEQYF.

The chain uses TRBV5-4 and TRBJ2-7, with 8 bases identical to TRBD2. The V gene's germline CDR1 is SGHNT and CDR2 YYREEE (reference sequence). Unmatched junction bases numbered 8, after V lost 0 bases and J lost 3 bases. CDR3 length equals 16 residues. The CDR3 reads CASSLASAGAFYEQYF. In DNA, the CDR3 is TGTGCCAGCAGCTTGGCATCAGCGGGAGCCTTCTACGAGCAGTACTTC.

To note about this clone: Mismatch with germline at one junction end may stem from a read error. The V and J genes are TRBV14 and TRBJ2-4; D is perhaps TRBD2 (6 bases). The CDR3 runs to 18 residues. The germline gives CDR1 SGHDN, CDR2 FVKESK. The CDR3 nucleotides are TGTGCTAGCAGCCAAGACTATAGCGGAATCCTAGCCAAAAACATTCAGTACTTC. It encodes CASSQDYSGILAKNIQYF.

V usage is TRBV5-4 and J usage is TRBJ2-3; 9 bases align to TRBD2. Germline loops: CDR1 SGHNT, CDR2 YYREEE (reference sequence). Losses at the gene ends were 7 bases for V and 6 bases for J; bases not matched to a gene: 12. The CDR3 totals 15 residues. The CDR3 DNA sequence: TGTGCCAGCCGGCGGGAGGGCGGGGTCGAGGATACGCAGTATTTT. Its translation is CASRREGGVEDTQYF. The whole variable domain, filled in from reference TRBV5-4 and TRBJ2-3, reads ETGVTQSPTHLIKTRGQQVTLRCSSQSGHNTVSWYQQALGQGPQFIFQYYREEENGRGNFPPRFSGLQFPNYSSELNVNALELDDSALYLCASRREGGVEDTQYFGPGTRLTVL.

The chain is built from TRBV9 and TRBJ1-1, with 7 bases fitting TRBD1. Germline trimming cut 5 bases from V and 3 bases from J; bases unmatched to any gene: 4. The length of the CDR3 is 13 residues. CDR1 SGDLS and CDR2 YYNGEE come from the germline V gene. The CDR3 protein is CASSEGADTEAFF. In DNA form, the CDR3 reads TGTGCCAGCAGTGAGGGGGCGGACACTGAAGCTTTCTTT.

The V gene is TRBV29-1, the J gene TRBJ2-7; possibly TRBD2 for D (6 bases). The CDR3 spans 13 residues. CDR1 and CDR2 from the germline V gene are SQVTM and ANQGSEA. V lost 2 bases, J lost 5 bases, and 13 bases lay in between. The CDR3: CSVEQEGFHEQYF. The CDR3 nucleotides are TGCAGCGTTGAACAGGAGGGTTTTCACGAGCAGTACTTC.

This clone turned up a few times. A junction boundary mismatches the germline segment, possibly from a read error. This chain uses TRBV12-5 with TRBJ1-1, with D possibly being TRBD1 (5 bases). Germline CDR1 reads LGHNT; CDR2 reads FRNRAP. This CDR3 contains 11 residues. The CDR3 spells CAGSSDTEAFF. DNA for the CDR3: TGCGCAGGGAGTTCTGACACTGAAGCTTTCTTT.

The V and J genes are TRBV10-2 and TRBJ2-2; D is unclear. V was shortened by 6 bases and J by 6 bases, with 14 bases between the two germline ends. CDR1 is WSHSY, CDR2 SAAADI, per germline. The length of the CDR3 is 14 residues. The CDR3 bases are TGCGCCAGCAGGGGGAACCCGACCGCCGGGGAGCTGTTTTTT. It translates to CASRGNPTAGELFF.

The chain recombines TRBV5-8 with TRBJ2-1; TRBD2 aligns across 9 bases. The V and J ends lost 3 bases and 6 bases, in that order; junction bases with no gene match: 10. The CDR3 has 16 amino acids. Looked up from germline, CDR1 is SGHTS and CDR2 is YDEGEE. The CDR3 protein is CASSSAPGLAINEQFF. The CDR3 coding sequence is TGTGCCAGCAGCTCTGCCCCGGGACTAGCTATCAATGAGCAGTTCTTC.

The chain links TRBV10-3 to TRBJ2-3, with D maybe TRBD1 (5 bases). Germline V gene sequence: CDR1 ENHRY, CDR2 SYGVKD. The CDR3 has 13 amino acids. Trimming left V 7 bases short and J 5 bases short, with 13 bases between. The DNA of the CDR3 is TGTGCCATCACGGGCAGGGCCGAAGATACGCAGTATTTT. Translating it yields CAITGRAEDTQYF.

The chain employs TRBV7-8 and TRBJ2-6, with D maybe TRBD1 (5 bases). In germline, CDR1 is SGHVS, CDR2 FQNEAQ. The CDR3 is made up of 19 amino acids. V was pared by 5 bases and J by 0 bases, with 20 bases between. DNA for the CDR3: TGTGCCAGCAGCCCATATTTTGGGGCCAAGCACTCTGGGGCCAACGTCCTGACTTTC. Translation: CASSPYFGAKHSGANVLTF.

The CDR3 DNA reads as TGTGCCAGCAAGCCGGGACTTGGCGAAAAACTGTTTTTT. The encoded protein is CASKPGLGEKLFF. The rearrangement links TRBV6-5 to TRBJ1-4, with D maybe TRBD1 (5 bases). The CDR3 covers 13 residues. Germline-derived CDR1 and CDR2 are MNHEY and SVGAGI. The ends were cut back, 7 bases at V and 8 bases at J, with 14 bases in the middle.

V gene TRBV11-2 combines with J gene TRBJ2-1; D is perhaps TRBD1 (5 bases). CDR1 and CDR2 (germline): SGHAT, FQNNGV. The CDR3 extends over 13 amino acids. Trimming removed 8 bases from V and 9 bases from J, with 17 bases in between. The CDR3 nucleotides read TGTGCCAGCCACCTTTTACAGGCGGTTGAGCAGTTCTTC. As protein: CASHLLQAVEQFF. Using reference TRBV11-2 and TRBJ2-1 for the parts outside the CDR3, the full variable domain is EAGVAQSPRYKIIEKRQSVAFWCNPISGHATLYWYQQILGQGPKLLIQFQNNGVVDDSQLPKDRFSAERLKGVDSTLKIQPAKLEDSAVYLCASHLLQAVEQFFGPGTRLTVL.

This rearrangement joins TRBV5-1 to TRBJ1-4; D gene unclear. Germline CDR1 SGHRS, CDR2 YFSETQ. The germline V and J ends were trimmed by 1 base and 5 bases, with 12 bases remaining between them. This CDR3 is 15 amino acids long. The CDR3 coding sequence is TGCGCCAGCAGCTTGTTGAATACGGAAAATGAAAAACTGTTTTTT. This translates into CASSLLNTENEKLFF.